The T cell receptor (beta chain) under discussion was sequenced for a study of T-cell reconstitution after alpha-beta-depleted transplantation in children. CDR1 DFQATT and CDR2 SNEGSKA come from the germline V gene (reference sequence). This CDR3 is built from 15 residues. V gave up 6 bases and J gave up 2 bases; unmatched junction bases: 8. Molecular barcoding with unique molecular identifiers was used for the TCRbeta library. Each CDR3 protein gets one entry after TCRdb re-called the PCR reads with MiXCR. Of about 340,000 distinct CDR3 sequences listed, about 14% are singletons. Only a few counts were recorded for this clonotype.

The TCR was taken from a human donor who donated a stem cell graft to a child with Fanconi anemia. The material sequenced was PBMCs, taken from the stem cell graft. This chain uses TRBV20-1 with TRBJ2-1, with 9 bases lining up with TRBD2. The CDR3 DNA reads TGCAGTGCGTTTGGGGGCGGGGGGGCCTACAATGAGCAGTTCTTC. This codes for CSAFGGGGAYNEQFF.